This T cell receptor (beta chain) originates from a study of identical twins. Whole-study results and caveats: Twin pairs had excess sharing that was weaker in beta out-of-frame sequences. Twin sharing of out-of-frame TCR alpha was underestimated by models in monozygotic pairs. High-abundance cord blood beta clonotypes had fewer insertions; memory repertoires showed none. The study found excess low generation probability among twin-shared out-of-frame alpha sequences.

TCRdb passed the 5' RACE reads through MiXCR, listing each CDR3 protein once. The table lists about 700,000 distinct CDR3 sequences, over 5% of them singletons. Remarks on this clonotype: Its antigen is unidentified.

The CDR3 length is 15 residues. The germline V gene has CDR1 MNHNS and CDR2 SASEGT. After removal of 3 bases from V and 4 bases from J, the junction contained 4 bases not matched to a gene. The sequenced sample was naive T cells sorted from blood. The J gene is TRBJ2-7, the V gene TRBV6-1; TRBD2 aligns across 12 bases. This receptor was obtained from a man between 18 and 29 years old in good health. The CDR3 DNA reads as TGTGCCAGCAGTGAGACTAGCGGGAGAAGGTACGAGCAGTACTTC. It translates to CASSETSGRRYEQYF.